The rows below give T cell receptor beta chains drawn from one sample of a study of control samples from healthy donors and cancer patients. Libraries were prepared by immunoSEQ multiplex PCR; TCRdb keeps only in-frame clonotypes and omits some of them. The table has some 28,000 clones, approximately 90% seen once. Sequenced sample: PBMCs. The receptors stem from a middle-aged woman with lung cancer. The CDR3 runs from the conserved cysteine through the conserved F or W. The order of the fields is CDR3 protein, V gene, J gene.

CASFPGSRAYGYTF	TRBV28	TRBJ1-2
CASSSNSGSNQPQHF	TRBV28	TRBJ1-5
CASSDSKGAHTGELFF	TRBV6-4	TRBJ2-2
CASRLGIPGHNYGYTF	TRBV12-2	TRBJ1-2
CASSPSGKNTEAFF	TRBV18	TRBJ1-1
CASSPGGGALGQFF	TRBV6-2/TRBV6-3	TRBJ2-1
CATGTGIYEQYF	TRBV6-5	TRBJ2-7
CASSKEADGSSYTF	TRBV21-1	TRBJ1-2
CAWSQDRGWREKLFF	TRBV30	TRBJ1-4
CASSPQGPQPQHF	TRBV27	TRBJ1-5
CASSEEMAGPTEAFF	TRBV6-1	TRBJ1-1
CASSFSNQPQHF	TRBV6-6	TRBJ1-5
CASSLNTNNSPLHF	TRBV7-9	TRBJ1-6
CASSPLGGGTEAFF	TRBV28	TRBJ1-1
CASSMMGSGNTIYF	TRBV19	TRBJ1-3
CSVTIWGEAFF	TRBV20-1	TRBJ1-1
CASSLAGTITPYEQYF	TRBV7-8	TRBJ2-7
CASTLTRTNTEAFF	TRBV2	TRBJ1-1
CASIVSSYNSPLHF	TRBV6-5	TRBJ1-6
CASSQDLYGYTF	TRBV4-3	TRBJ1-2
CASSFPYAGTGVGYTF	TRBV19	TRBJ1-2
CASSQENRNTEAFF	TRBV3-1/TRBV3-2	TRBJ1-1
CASSLGDGIFSPLHF	TRBV11-2	TRBJ1-6
CASSIGFDNQPQHF	TRBV19	TRBJ1-5
CASSRGAHNEQFF	TRBV6-5	TRBJ2-1
CASSLGHADFSGANVLTF	TRBV5-1	TRBJ2-6
CASSLMGRLNQPQHF	TRBV7-2	TRBJ1-5
CASSFQGNEQFF	TRBV12-3/TRBV12-4	TRBJ2-1
CASSLLGYGNQPQHF	TRBV5-5	TRBJ1-5
CASSLRLAAHEQYF	TRBV11-2	TRBJ2-7
CASSLVFNPGQDNEQFF	TRBV7-9	TRBJ2-1
CASSPTTTDEKLFF	TRBV7-9	TRBJ1-4
CASSLRVAAVNEQFF	TRBV7-8	TRBJ2-1
CASSPSGGLNTGELFF	TRBV5-1	TRBJ2-2
CASIQVRGYNEQFF	TRBV7-9	TRBJ2-1
CSVYRDYEQYF	TRBV29-1	TRBJ2-7
CASSEGKISNQPQHF	TRBV2	TRBJ1-5
CAWTEGGNVFF	TRBV30	TRBJ1-4
CASSPRTGTYEQYF	TRBV18	TRBJ2-7
CASSEIAGTLGTIYF	TRBV6-1	TRBJ1-3
CASQWGEGTGELFF	TRBV28	TRBJ2-2
CASSWSYEQYF	TRBV5-6	TRBJ2-7
CASSPDQGGRQETQYF	TRBV9	TRBJ2-5
CAWSQRDYRYEQYF	TRBV30	TRBJ2-7
CASSKGQTGELFF	TRBV7-3	TRBJ2-2
CASSLLEQPQHF	TRBV7-4	TRBJ1-5
CASSESRENTEAFF	TRBV25-1	TRBJ1-1
CASSLDGLGGSYEQYF	TRBV11-3	TRBJ2-7
CASSMGTSGGTTDTQYF	TRBV19	TRBJ2-3
CASSLLRTSTNEKLFF	TRBV5-6	TRBJ1-4
CASSQGRANYGYTF	TRBV6-6	TRBJ1-2
CASNRFQGRDSPLHF	TRBV7-9	TRBJ1-6
CASSSGTANNEQFF	TRBV11-3	TRBJ2-1